This T cell receptor (beta chain) was captured by sequencing in a study of cytomegalovirus exposure and HLA in healthy donors. The V gene end was trimmed by 6 bases and the J gene end by 1 base; junction bases not matched to a gene: 4. Germline V gene sequence: CDR1 LNHNV, CDR2 YYDKDF (reference sequence). CDR3 length: 14 residues. The primer mix had 60 Vbeta and 13 Jbeta primers. Data came from immunoSEQ multiplex PCR; TCRdb stores just in-frame clones and leaves some out. The table lists 170,000 or so clones, around 77% of them singletons. The sample was PBMCs. The sequence came from a man aged 60 to 75 in good health and CMV-seronegative. This chain connects TRBV15 to TRBJ2-7; the match to TRBD2 covers 9 bases. The CDR3 loop reads CATSRLAGSYEQYF. As DNA, the CDR3 is TGTGCCACCAGTCGGCTAGCGGGATCCTACGAGCAGTACTTC.